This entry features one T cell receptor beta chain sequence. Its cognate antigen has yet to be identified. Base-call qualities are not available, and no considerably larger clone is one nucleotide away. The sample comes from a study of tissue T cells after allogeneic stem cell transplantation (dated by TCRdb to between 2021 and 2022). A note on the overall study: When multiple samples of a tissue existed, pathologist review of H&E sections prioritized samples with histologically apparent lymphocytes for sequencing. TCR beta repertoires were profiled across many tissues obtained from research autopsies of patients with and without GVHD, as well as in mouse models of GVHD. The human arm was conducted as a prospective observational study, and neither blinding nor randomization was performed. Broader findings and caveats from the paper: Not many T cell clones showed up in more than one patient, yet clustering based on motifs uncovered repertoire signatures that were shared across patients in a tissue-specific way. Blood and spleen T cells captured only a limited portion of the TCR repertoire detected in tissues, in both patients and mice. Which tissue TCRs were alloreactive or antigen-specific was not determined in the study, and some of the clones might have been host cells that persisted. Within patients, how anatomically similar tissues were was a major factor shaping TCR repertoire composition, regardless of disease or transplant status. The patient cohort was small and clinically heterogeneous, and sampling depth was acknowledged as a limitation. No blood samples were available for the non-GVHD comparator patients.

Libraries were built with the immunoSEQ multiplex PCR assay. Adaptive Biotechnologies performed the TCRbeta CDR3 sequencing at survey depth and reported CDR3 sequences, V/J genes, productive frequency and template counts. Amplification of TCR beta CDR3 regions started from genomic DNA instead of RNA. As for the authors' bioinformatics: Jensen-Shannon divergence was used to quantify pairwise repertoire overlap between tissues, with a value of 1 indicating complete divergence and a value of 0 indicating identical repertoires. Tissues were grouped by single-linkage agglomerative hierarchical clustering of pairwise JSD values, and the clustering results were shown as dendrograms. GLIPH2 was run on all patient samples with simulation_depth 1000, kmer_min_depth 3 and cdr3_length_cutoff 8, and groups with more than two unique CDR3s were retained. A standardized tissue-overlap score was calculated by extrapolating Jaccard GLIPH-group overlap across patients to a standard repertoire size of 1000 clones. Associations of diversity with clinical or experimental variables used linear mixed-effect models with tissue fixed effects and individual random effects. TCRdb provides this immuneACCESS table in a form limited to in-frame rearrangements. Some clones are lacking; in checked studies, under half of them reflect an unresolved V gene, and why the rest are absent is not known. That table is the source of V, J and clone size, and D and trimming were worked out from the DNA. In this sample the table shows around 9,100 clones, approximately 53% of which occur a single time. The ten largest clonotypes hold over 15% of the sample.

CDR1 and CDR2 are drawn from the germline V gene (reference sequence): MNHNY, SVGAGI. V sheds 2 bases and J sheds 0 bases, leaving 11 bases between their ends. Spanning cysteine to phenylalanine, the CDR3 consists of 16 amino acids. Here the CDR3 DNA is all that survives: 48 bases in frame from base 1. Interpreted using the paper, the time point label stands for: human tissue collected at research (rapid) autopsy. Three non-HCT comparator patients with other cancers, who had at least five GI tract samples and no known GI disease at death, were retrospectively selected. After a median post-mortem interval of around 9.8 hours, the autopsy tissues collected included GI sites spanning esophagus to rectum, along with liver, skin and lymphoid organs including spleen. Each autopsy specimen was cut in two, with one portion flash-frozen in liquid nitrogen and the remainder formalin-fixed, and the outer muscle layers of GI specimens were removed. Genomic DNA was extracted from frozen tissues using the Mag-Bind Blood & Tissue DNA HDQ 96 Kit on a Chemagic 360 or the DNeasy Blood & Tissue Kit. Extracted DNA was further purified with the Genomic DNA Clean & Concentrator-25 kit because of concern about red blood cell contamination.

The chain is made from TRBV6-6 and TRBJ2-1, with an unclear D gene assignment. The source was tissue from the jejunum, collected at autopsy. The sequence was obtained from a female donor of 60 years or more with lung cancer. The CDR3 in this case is CASSYPPWSSYNEQFF. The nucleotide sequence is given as TGTGCCAGCAGTTACCCCCCCTGGAGCTCCTACAATGAGCAGTTCTTC.